Below are 30 T cell receptor beta chains sequenced from a single sample in a study of cytomegalovirus exposure and HLA in healthy donors. PCR amplification relied on 60 Vbeta primers (plus 13 Jbeta primers). Sequenced by immunoSEQ multiplex PCR; TCRdb stores in-frame clones only, minus some. This table holds 130,000 to 150,000 clones, roughly 80% found once. Sequenced: PBMCs. The receptors were sampled from a woman in her forties or fifties in good health and CMV-seropositive.

This chain joins TRBV30 and TRBJ2-1; 8 bases fit TRBD2. With 0 bases clipped from V and 2 bases from J, the junction kept 9 bases outside the gene matches. Germline V lookup: CDR1 GTSNPN, CDR2 SVGIG (reference sequence). The CDR3 length is 17 residues. CDR3 DNA: TGTGCCTGGAGTGTAAGCGGGGGCCAATATACCTACAATGAGCAGTTCTTC. Protein product: CAWSVSGGQYTYNEQFF.

Only a few counts were recorded for this clone. The gene calls are TRBV7-2 and TRBJ2-7, with 10 bases that match TRBD2. Germline CDR1 SGHTA, CDR2 FQGNSA. V was pared by 5 bases and J by 0 bases, with 4 bases of the junction left unmatched. The CDR3 has 15 residues. The CDR3 loop is CASSPPSGSSYEQYF. The CDR3 DNA reads as TGTGCCAGCAGCCCGCCTAGCGGGAGCTCCTACGAGCAGTACTTC.

The chain is built from TRBV6-5 and TRBJ1-1; D remains unclear. The CDR3 covers 13 residues. Germline CDR1 reads MNHEY; CDR2 reads SVGAGI. V was pared by 0 bases and J by 5 bases, with 7 bases between. The CDR3 coding sequence is TGTGCCAGCAGTTACTCTAGGAGGACTGAAGCTTTCTTT. Translation gives CASSYSRRTEAFF.

This clone was seen a few times. The CDR3 sequence is CASRDSRGGETQYF. CDR3 DNA sequence: TGTGCCAGCAGGGACTCACGGGGGGGAGAGACCCAGTACTTC. The chain joins TRBV25-1 to TRBJ2-5; 8 nucleotides match TRBD2. The length of the CDR3 is 14 residues. The V gene's germline CDR1 is MGHDK and CDR2 SYGVNS. V was clipped by 6 bases and J by 4 bases; unmatched bases: 7.

This chain uses TRBV5-8 with TRBJ1-1; D not resolved. V was shortened by 6 bases and J by 1 base, with 13 bases between the two germline ends. The CDR3 sequence is 14 residues long. Per germline, CDR1 SGHTS and CDR2 YDEGEE. CDR3 loop: CASTREGANTEAFF. In nucleotides, the CDR3 is TGTGCCAGCACTCGGGAGGGAGCGAACACTGAAGCTTTCTTT.

This clone was seen only a few times. The V gene is TRBV28, the J gene TRBJ2-5; 13 bases map to TRBD2. The junction had 13 bases not matched to a gene; V was cut back by 6 bases and J by 0 bases. The CDR3 has 19 amino acids. Germline V gene sequence: CDR1 MDHEN, CDR2 SYDVKM. As DNA, the CDR3 is TGTGCCAGCAGCTTCACCACCCTTGGGACTAGCGGGGACCAAGAGACCCAGTACTTC. Encoded protein: CASSFTTLGTSGDQETQYF.

This chain uses TRBV13 with TRBJ1-6; D ambiguous. The CDR3 runs 16 residues. Germline V gives CDR1 PRHDT, CDR2 FYEKMQ (reference sequence). V was cut by 5 bases and J by 6 bases, with 17 bases left in between. The CDR3 here is CASSPSTGWGNSPLHF. The CDR3 DNA follows: TGTGCCAGCAGCCCCTCGACGGGGTGGGGTAATTCACCCCTCCACTTT.

V gene TRBV7-9 combines with J gene TRBJ2-1, with D maybe TRBD2 (6 bases). Trimming took 3 bases from V and 9 from J, leaving 9 bases between them. The length of the CDR3 is 12 residues. Looked up from germline, CDR1 is SEHNR and CDR2 is FQNEAQ (reference sequence). CDR3 DNA: TGTGCCAGCAGCTTCGGGGGTGGTGAGCAGTTCTTC. Translation: CASSFGGGEQFF.

The rearrangement links TRBV30 to TRBJ2-1, with 7 bases identical to TRBD2. Germline values: CDR1 GTSNPN, CDR2 SVGIG (reference sequence). This CDR3 spans 15 amino acids. With 3 bases clipped from V and 6 bases from J, the junction kept 11 bases outside the gene matches. For the CDR3, the DNA is TGTGCCTGGAGCCCGGGACTACCACCTTTCAATGAGCAGTTCTTC. Residues: CAWSPGLPPFNEQFF.

In nucleotides, the CDR3 is TGTGCCAGCAGACTCGGAGAGACCCAGTACTTC. Translation: CASRLGETQYF. The chain links TRBV2 to TRBJ2-5; no definite D call. Germline V gives CDR1 SNHLY, CDR2 FYNNEI. V was trimmed by 6 bases and J by 4 bases, leaving 6 bases between them. CDR3 length: 11 residues.

The chain joins TRBV23-1 to TRBJ1-4; possibly TRBD1 for D (6 bases). TRBV23-1 has ORF status, its function being uncertain. Trimming removed 2 bases from V and 5 bases from J, with 15 bases in between. The CDR3 consists of 16 residues. The CDR3: CASSQHSRQGNEKLFF. The CDR3 DNA follows: TGCGCCAGCAGTCAACATTCAAGGCAGGGGAATGAAAAACTGTTTTTT.

CDR3 coding DNA: TGTGCCAGCAGCACGGGGGTCCATCCCTACGAGCAGTACTTC. Its protein product is CASSTGVHPYEQYF. The V gene is TRBV7-3, the J gene TRBJ2-7; D is possibly TRBD2 (6 bases). The V gene's germline CDR1 is SGHTA and CDR2 FQGTGA. The CDR3 runs 14 residues. V gave up 5 bases and J gave up 2 bases, with 13 bases separating them.

The J gene is TRBJ1-5, the V gene TRBV4-1; possibly TRBD1 for D (5 bases). The CDR3 sequence is 15 residues long. Trimming took 1 base from V and 0 from J, leaving 7 bases between them. Germline assignment: CDR1 MGHRA and CDR2 YSYEKL. The DNA of the CDR3 is TGCGCCAGCAGCCAAGGGGACTTTAGCAATCAGCCCCAGCATTTT. Protein: CASSQGDFSNQPQHF.

The J gene is TRBJ2-2, the V gene TRBV9, with 7 positions matching TRBD1. V gave up 8 bases and J gave up 0 bases; unmatched junction bases: 4. Germline values: CDR1 SGDLS, CDR2 YYNGEE. The CDR3 length is 14 residues. DNA for the CDR3: TGTGCCAGTACTCAGGGGGCGAACACCGGGGAGCTGTTTTTT. Its protein product is CASTQGANTGELFF.

V gene TRBV10-3 combines with J gene TRBJ1-4; D may be TRBD1 (5 bases). CDR3 size: 14 residues. Germline CDR1 and CDR2: ENHRY and SYGVKD. V was clipped by 0 bases and J by 7 bases, with 9 bases between them. The CDR3 sequence: CAISESSGFEKLFF. The CDR3 bases are TGTGCCATCAGTGAGTCGTCAGGGTTTGAAAAACTGTTTTTT.

The chain employs TRBV7-8 and TRBJ2-3; D is perhaps TRBD2 (6 bases). The ends were cut back, 4 bases at V and 7 bases at J, with 18 bases in the middle. The CDR3 is 15 amino acids. Germline CDR1 and CDR2: SGHVS and FQNEAQ. The CDR3 here is CASSSGTSPLYTQYF. Here the CDR3 DNA reads TGTGCCAGCAGCTCCGGGACTTCCCCCCTCTATACGCAGTATTTT.

Many counts were recorded for this clone. The J gene is TRBJ2-3, the V gene TRBV10-3; TRBD1 agrees at 7 bases. The CDR3 runs to 13 residues. Germline V lookup: CDR1 ENHRY, CDR2 SYGVKD. J lost 4 bases, V lost 7 bases, and 5 bases had no gene match. The CDR3 loop is CAITNTGADTQYF. The DNA for the CDR3 is TGTGCCATCACCAACACAGGGGCAGATACGCAGTATTTT.

J is TRBJ2-1 and V is TRBV4-3; D remains ambiguous. CDR1 and CDR2 from the germline V gene are LGHNA and YSLEER. The CDR3 consists of 15 residues. V gave up 0 bases and J gave up 4 bases, with 10 bases separating them. CDR3 bases: TGCGCCAGCAGCCAAGATGGTACTCGGTACAATGAGCAGTTCTTC. This gives the protein CASSQDGTRYNEQFF.

The rearrangement joins TRBV20-1 to TRBJ1-6; D not resolved. The CDR3 is 11 residues long. Germline-derived CDR1 and CDR2 are DFQATT and SNEGSKA (reference sequence). V was clipped by 1 base and J by 14 bases, with 9 bases between them. Here the CDR3 DNA reads TGCAGTGCTAGAGGCTCCGGGACCCTCCACTTT. This translates into CSARGSGTLHF.

The rearrangement uses TRBV10-2 and TRBJ2-5; D is undetermined. The CDR3 has 13 amino acids. Trimming cost V 3 bases and J 1 base, with 6 bases left between them. Germline CDR1 WSHSY, CDR2 SAAADI. CDR3 in DNA: TGCGCCAGCAGTGATGGGCCCCAAGAGACCCAGTACTTC. Amino acid sequence: CASSDGPQETQYF.

The chain employs TRBV5-1 and TRBJ1-1, with 9 bases identical to TRBD1. The germline V gene encodes CDR1 SGHRS and CDR2 YFSETQ. CDR3 length equals 13 residues. The J segment lost 8 bases and the V segment lost 0 bases, leaving 2 bases of the junction unmatched. CDR3 region: CASSLGGTGEAFF. CDR3 coding DNA: TGCGCCAGCAGCTTGGGAGGGACAGGGGAAGCTTTCTTT.

This clone was observed a few times. This sequence joins TRBV7-2 and TRBJ1-5, with D perhaps matching TRBD1 (5 bases). The CDR3 runs 14 residues. The germline V gene encodes CDR1 SGHTA and CDR2 FQGNSA. V lost 5 bases to trimming and J lost 9 bases, with 17 bases between them. The CDR3 reads CASSPKQESWPQHF. The CDR3 bases are TGTGCCAGCAGCCCTAAACAGGAATCCTGGCCCCAGCATTTT. The full variable domain, in which reference TRBV7-2 and TRBJ1-5 provide the parts outside the CDR3, is GAGVSQSPSNKVTEKGKDVELRCDPISGHTALYWYRQSLGQGLEFLIYFQGNSAPDKSGLPSDRFSAERTGGSVSTLTIQRTQQEDSAVYLCASSPKQESWPQHFGDGTRLSIL.

The chain employs TRBV20-1 and TRBJ2-7; a possible D gene is TRBD1 (6 bases). Germline CDR1 and CDR2: DFQATT and SNEGSKA (reference sequence). Trimming left V 6 bases short and J 7 bases short, with 13 bases between. The CDR3 covers 11 residues. This CDR3 reads CSASGVEEQYF. CDR3 DNA sequence: TGCAGTGCATCAGGGGTGGAGGAGCAGTACTTC.

A single count supports this clone. The J gene is TRBJ2-7, the V gene TRBV5-4; TRBD2 matches 9 bases. The CDR3 runs to 13 residues. Germline loops: CDR1 SGHNT, CDR2 YYREEE (reference sequence). The J segment lost 6 bases and the V segment lost 3 bases, leaving 4 bases of the junction unmatched. The CDR3 is CASSSAGGTEQYF. The CDR3 DNA follows: TGTGCCAGCAGCTCCGCGGGGGGGACCGAGCAGTACTTC.

The chain couples TRBV7-9 to TRBJ1-5; D call uncertain. Trimming removed 1 base from V and 6 bases from J, with 4 bases in between. This CDR3 is 12 amino acids long. CDR1 and CDR2 from the germline V gene are SEHNR and FQNEAQ (reference sequence). The CDR3 reads CASSLELQPQHF. In DNA form, the CDR3 reads TGTGCCAGCAGCTTAGAGCTTCAGCCCCAGCATTTT.

This chain connects TRBV4-2 to TRBJ2-5, with 8 bases aligning to TRBD2. CDR1 is LGHNA and CDR2 is YNFKEQ in the germline V gene. Trimming cost V 4 bases and J 1 base; bases outside gene matches: 8. There are 16 residues in the CDR3. CDR3 sequence (DNA): TGTGCCAGCAGCCTCTCAGAGCGGGGGACCCAAGAGACCCAGTACTTC. It is translated as CASSLSERGTQETQYF.

The genes are TRBV5-1 and TRBJ1-4; D gene uncertain. Germline CDR1 and CDR2: SGHRS and YFSETQ. V was pared by 5 bases and J by 2 bases, with 16 bases between. CDR3 length equals 16 residues. CDR3 nucleotides: TGCGCCAGCAGTATGGGTATCTCGCGGACTAATGAAAAACTGTTTTTT. Protein sequence: CASSMGISRTNEKLFF.

A remark on this clone: The same CDR3 can be traced to other DNA sequences in this sample. This chain links TRBV6-1 with TRBJ1-1; 7 bases align to TRBD1. The CDR3 is 15 amino acids. CDR1 and CDR2 from the germline V gene are MNHNS and SASEGT. Trimming removed 5 bases from V and 1 base from J; junction bases left unmatched: 7. The CDR3 reads CASSSWNRGNTEAFF. The CDR3 bases are TGTGCCAGCAGTTCCTGGAACAGGGGGAACACTGAAGCTTTCTTT.

V and J are TRBV13 and TRBJ2-7; tentatively, D is TRBD2 (6 bases). Germline V gives CDR1 PRHDT, CDR2 FYEKMQ (reference sequence). The CDR3 covers 13 residues. The germline V and J ends were trimmed by 5 bases and 3 bases, with 11 bases remaining between them. The CDR3 sequence is CASSRDGSYEQYF. Here the CDR3 DNA reads TGTGCCAGCAGCCGGGACGGGAGCTACGAGCAGTACTTC. The complete variable domain, with remaining parts taken from reference TRBV13 and TRBJ2-7, reads AAGVIQSPRHLIKEKRETATLKCYPIPRHDTVYWYQQGPGQDPQFLISFYEKMQSDKGSIPDRFSAQQFSDYHSELNMSSLELGDSALYFCASSRDGSYEQYFGPGTRLTVT.

This sequence joins TRBV6-1 and TRBJ1-1; D gene ambiguous. Germline V gene data show CDR1 as MNHNS and CDR2 as SASEGT. The CDR3 is 15 residues long. The V and J ends lost 0 bases and 6 bases respectively, with 14 bases between them. CDR3 nucleotide sequence: TGTGCCAGCAGTGAAGCGTCGGCGGCGAGGGCTGAAGCTTTCTTT. Its protein product is CASSEASAARAEAFF.